What follows are 21 T cell receptor beta chains derived from one specimen sequenced in a study of CD8 T cells in Susac syndrome. RNA was extracted with the RNeasy kit, and a quantity of about 0.5 to 1 ug was reverse transcribed using random hexamers. TCRdb re-called the immunoSEQ multiplex PCR reads with MiXCR, one entry per CDR3 protein. The sample holds 200,000 to 250,000 distinct CDR3 sequences, approximately 95% seen once. The sequenced material came from CD4+ T cells from PBMCs. The receptor source for this set is a human donor with multiple sclerosis.

The CDR3 spells CASSFDRGRLEQYF. CDR3 DNA: TGTGCCAGCAGCTTTGACAGGGGGCGCCTCGAGCAGTACTTC. V usage is TRBV7-9 and J usage is TRBJ2-7; 10 nucleotides line up with TRBD1. CDR1 and CDR2 from the germline V gene are SEHNR and FQNEAQ (reference sequence). J was trimmed by 6 bases and V by 3 bases; bases with no gene match: 5. The CDR3 has 14 residues.

The V gene is TRBV5-1, the J gene TRBJ2-1, with D hard to call. The V gene lost 3 bases and the J gene lost 6 bases, with 13 bases spanning the gap. The CDR3 runs to 14 residues. The germline V gene encodes CDR1 SGHRS and CDR2 YFSETQ. The CDR3 protein is CASSSGLTVNEQFF. CDR3 DNA sequence: TGCGCCAGCAGCTCAGGTTTGACGGTCAATGAGCAGTTCTTC. Supplemented by reference TRBV5-1 and TRBJ2-1, the full variable domain reads KAGVTQTPRYLIKTRGQQVTLSCSPISGHRSVSWYQQTPGQGLQFLFEYFSETQRNKGNFPGRFSGRQFSNSRSEMNVSTLELGDSALYLCASSSGLTVNEQFFGPGTRLTVL.

The V and J genes are TRBV2 and TRBJ2-3; D is unclear. The length of the CDR3 is 13 residues. The germline CDR1 and CDR2 sequences are SNHLY and FYNNEI. Trimming cost V 10 bases and J 6 bases, with 17 bases left between them. The CDR3 sequence: CATQARRADTQYF. DNA of the CDR3: TGTGCCACCCAGGCTCGAAGGGCGGATACGCAGTATTTT. The full variable domain, rest sourced from reference TRBV2 and TRBJ2-3, is EPEVTQTPSHQVTQMGQEVILRCVPISNHLYFYWYRQILGQKVEFLVSFYNNEISEKSEIFDDQFSVERPDGSNFTLKIRSTKLEDSAMYFCATQARRADTQYFGPGTRLTVL.

The chain links TRBV5-1 to TRBJ2-1; 8 bases are a match to TRBD2. CDR1 is SGHRS, CDR2 YFSETQ, per germline. The CDR3 spans 15 residues. The J segment lost 1 base and the V segment lost 6 bases, leaving 6 bases of the junction unmatched. The CDR3 is CASNLAGQSYNEQFF. The CDR3 DNA reads TGCGCCAGCAACCTAGCGGGCCAATCCTACAATGAGCAGTTCTTC.

V is TRBV24-1 and J is TRBJ2-3; D gene uncertain. Germline-derived CDR1 and CDR2 are KGHDR and SFDVKD. CDR3 size: 13 residues. Trimming cost V 7 bases and J 1 base, with 8 bases left between them. This CDR3 reads CATSQPGTDTQYF. The CDR3, as DNA: TGTGCCACCAGCCAACCGGGCACAGATACGCAGTATTTT.

The chain links TRBV6-5 to TRBJ2-1; 10 nucleotides match TRBD2. V trimming: 7 bases; J trimming: 6 bases; junction bases outside the gene matches: 9. The CDR3 runs 15 residues. Germline-derived CDR1 and CDR2 are MNHEY and SVGAGI. In DNA form, the CDR3 reads TGTGCCAGCACTCCCGAGCGGGGGGGCCTCAATGAGCAGTTCTTC. Its protein product is CASTPERGGLNEQFF.

V and J are TRBV29-1 and TRBJ2-1; 8 bases are a match to TRBD2. V shed 6 bases and J 3 bases; nucleotides not matched to a gene: 10. Germline CDR1 SQVTM, CDR2 ANQGSEA. The CDR3 extends over 15 amino acids. The CDR3 DNA reads as TGCAGCGTCCCCGCCCCTAGCGGGTACTACAATGAGCAGTTCTTC. Amino acid sequence: CSVPAPSGYYNEQFF.

This chain joins TRBV7-3 and TRBJ2-7; D tentatively reads TRBD1 or TRBD2 (5 bases each). Per the germline V gene, CDR1 is SGHTA and CDR2 is FQGTGA. Trimming took 3 bases from V and 1 from J, leaving 10 bases between them. This CDR3 region has 14 residues. As DNA, the CDR3 is TGTGCCAGCAGCTTGTTTGGGGGTTCCTACGAGCAGTACTTC. It translates to CASSLFGGSYEQYF.

V usage is TRBV12-5 and J usage is TRBJ1-1; D is undetermined. The CDR3 has 12 amino acids. The V gene lost 4 bases and the J gene lost 8 bases, with 11 bases spanning the gap. Germline assignment: CDR1 LGHNT and CDR2 FRNRAP. The CDR3 nucleotides are TGTGCTAGTGGTTGGCGAGGCGCGGAAGCTTTCTTT. This sequence encodes CASGWRGAEAFF. The full variable domain, with the rest looked up from reference TRBV12-5 and TRBJ1-1, is DARVTQTPRHKVTEMGQEVTMRCQPILGHNTVFWYRQTMMQGLELLAYFRNRAPLDDSGMPKDRFSAEMPDATLATLKIQPSEPRDSAVYFCASGWRGAEAFFGQGTRLTVV.

This rearrangement joins TRBV2 to TRBJ2-1, with 10 bases lining up with TRBD2. The CDR3 has 13 residues. Germline CDR1 reads SNHLY; CDR2 reads FYNNEI. V dropped 6 bases and J dropped 10; count of bases not matched to a gene: 6. The CDR3 sequence: CASRRLAGTEQFF. The CDR3 bases are TGTGCCAGCAGGAGACTAGCGGGCACCGAGCAGTTCTTC.

V usage is TRBV7-8 and J usage is TRBJ2-7; possibly TRBD2 for D (6 bases). Trimming left V 2 bases short and J 3 bases short, with 11 bases between. In germline, CDR1 is SGHVS, CDR2 FQNEAQ. The CDR3 is 14 amino acids. The CDR3 here is CASSLYGRSYEQYF. The CDR3 DNA sequence: TGTGCCAGCAGCTTATACGGGAGAAGCTACGAGCAGTACTTC.

This sequence joins TRBV19 and TRBJ2-7, with D perhaps TRBD2 (6 bases). V shed 6 bases and J shed 2 bases, with 20 bases lying between them. Germline CDR1 LNHDA, CDR2 SQIVND (reference sequence). CDR3 size: 16 residues. The CDR3 reads CASSDSGGLRTYEQYF. CDR3 coding DNA: TGTGCCAGTAGCGACAGTGGGGGACTGAGGACCTACGAGCAGTACTTC. Based on the CDR3 plus reference TRBV19 and TRBJ2-7, the full variable domain is DGGITQSPKYLFRKEGQNVTLSCEQNLNHDAMYWYRQDPGQGLRLIYYSQIVNDFQKGDIAEGYSVSREKKESFPLTVTSAQKNPTAFYLCASSDSGGLRTYEQYFGPGTRLTVT.

This chain uses TRBV15 with TRBJ2-1, with D perhaps matching TRBD1 or TRBD2 (5 bases each). There are 14 residues in the CDR3. Trimming pared 3 bases from V and 5 bases from J, leaving 11 bases between. Germline CDR1 LNHNV, CDR2 YYDKDF (reference sequence). The CDR3 region is CATSRGDANNEQFF. The CDR3 coding sequence is TGTGCCACCAGCAGGGGGGATGCAAACAATGAGCAGTTCTTC.

The chain joins TRBV29-1 to TRBJ2-7; a possible D gene is TRBD1 (5 bases). This CDR3 is built from 12 residues. Trimming pared 6 bases from V and 4 bases from J, leaving 13 bases between. CDR1 and CDR2 (germline): SQVTM, ANQGSEA. This CDR3 is CSVTLRQYEQYF. For the CDR3, the DNA is TGCAGCGTCACACTAAGACAGTACGAGCAGTACTTC.

The chain has TRBV5-1 and TRBJ2-2; D is uncertain. The V gene lost 0 bases and the J gene lost 2 bases, with 5 bases spanning the gap. The CDR3 contains 14 residues. CDR1 is SGHRS, CDR2 YFSETQ, per germline. The CDR3 nucleotides are TGCGCCAGCAGCTTGGATGATAACACCGGGGAGCTGTTTTTT. It yields the protein CASSLDDNTGELFF.

This rearrangement joins TRBV5-1 to TRBJ2-7; D may match TRBD1 or TRBD2 (5 bases each). The CDR3 contains 14 residues. V gave up 3 bases and J gave up 3 bases, with 13 bases separating them. Germline CDR1 is SGHRS and CDR2 is YFSETQ. CDR3 region: CASSSGMGVYEQYF. The CDR3 DNA follows: TGCGCCAGCAGCTCCGGGATGGGGGTCTACGAGCAGTACTTC.

The chain joins TRBV20-1 to TRBJ2-1; D perhaps matches TRBD1 (6 bases). Trimming removed 4 bases at V and 8 bases at J, with 24 bases between. Germline V gene data show CDR1 as DFQATT and CDR2 as SNEGSKA (reference sequence). The CDR3 extends over 16 amino acids. CDR3 sequence: CSAKLAGAPLLDEQFF. DNA of the CDR3: TGCAGTGCTAAATTGGCAGGGGCTCCCCTCCTGGATGAGCAGTTCTTC.

This chain joins TRBV27 and TRBJ2-7, with D maybe TRBD2 (6 bases). Trimming removed 2 bases from V and 6 bases from J, with 11 bases in between. Germline assignment: CDR1 MNHEY and CDR2 SMNVEV (reference sequence). The length of the CDR3 is 13 residues. The CDR3 coding sequence is TGTGCCAGCAGTTTACCGGGAGCTAGCGAGCAGTACTTC. Encoded protein: CASSLPGASEQYF.

This chain connects TRBV27 to TRBJ2-3, with 11 positions matching TRBD2. The CDR3 sequence is 17 residues long. Looked up from germline, CDR1 is MNHEY and CDR2 is SMNVEV (reference sequence). The V gene end was trimmed by 6 bases and the J gene end by 2 bases; junction bases not matched to a gene: 10. The CDR3 loop is CASSRAIAGGHTDTQYF. CDR3 in DNA: TGTGCCAGCAGCCGCGCCATAGCGGGAGGGCACACAGATACGCAGTATTTT.

The chain employs TRBV6-1 and TRBJ2-3; D is unclear. In germline, CDR1 is MNHNS, CDR2 SASEGT. The CDR3 runs 13 residues. The ends were cut back, 4 bases at V and 7 bases at J, with 12 bases in the middle. The CDR3 protein is CASSGDLQNTQYF. As DNA, the CDR3 is TGTGCCAGCAGTGGAGACCTCCAAAATACGCAGTATTTT.

Only one count was recorded for this clonotype. The V gene is TRBV11-2, the J gene TRBJ1-6; the D gene is possibly TRBD1 (6 bases). Germline V gene sequence: CDR1 SGHAT, CDR2 FQNNGV. The CDR3 extends over 15 amino acids. Trimming removed 1 base at V and 10 bases at J, with 14 bases between. The CDR3 is CASSLGVRGYSPLHF. Here the CDR3 DNA reads TGTGCCAGCAGCTTAGGCGTCAGGGGATACTCACCCCTCCACTTT.